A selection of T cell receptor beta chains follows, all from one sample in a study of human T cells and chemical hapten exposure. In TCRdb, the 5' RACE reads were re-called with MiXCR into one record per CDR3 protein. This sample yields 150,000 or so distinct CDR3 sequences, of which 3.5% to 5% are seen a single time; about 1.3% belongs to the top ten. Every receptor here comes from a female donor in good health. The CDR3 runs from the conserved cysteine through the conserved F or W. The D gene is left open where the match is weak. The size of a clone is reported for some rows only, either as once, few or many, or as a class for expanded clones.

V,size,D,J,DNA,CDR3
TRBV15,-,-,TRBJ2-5,TGTGCCACCAGCAGGTCGGGGGATCGACGAGAGACCCAGTACTTC,CATSRSGDRRETQYF
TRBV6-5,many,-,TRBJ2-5,TGTGCCAGCAGGGCGTGGGGGTCGGGGCAAGAGACCCAGTACTTC,CASRAWGSGQETQYF
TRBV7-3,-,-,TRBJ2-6,TGTGCCAGCAGCCCCCCGACTAAGGTCTCTGGGGCCAACGTCCTGACTTTC,CASSPPTKVSGANVLTF
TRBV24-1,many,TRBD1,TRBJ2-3,TGTGCCACCAGTGACGTCAGAACCGGGACAGGGAAAGGAGGGACGCAGTATTTT,CATSDVRTGTGKGGTQYF
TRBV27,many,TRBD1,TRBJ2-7,TGTGCCAGCAGTTCTACAGGGGGCTTAAGAGGTGAGCAGTACTTC,CASSSTGGLRGEQYF
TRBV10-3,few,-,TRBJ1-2,TGTGCCATCAGTGATAACCCCGCAGGGCGGAATGGCTACACCTTC,CAISDNPAGRNGYTF
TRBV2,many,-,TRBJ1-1,TGTGCCAGCAGTGAATCGTCCCGGAACACTGAAGCTTTCTTT,CASSESSRNTEAFF
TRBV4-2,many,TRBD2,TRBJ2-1,TGTGCCAGCAGCCAAGCTGTGGCGGGGGACCAGAATCCCAATGAGCAGTTCTTC,CASSQAVAGDQNPNEQFF
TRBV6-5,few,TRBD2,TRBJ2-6,TGTGCCAGCAGTTACGGCGGGGGTAGCTCTGGGGCCAACGTCCTGACTTTC,CASSYGGGSSGANVLTF
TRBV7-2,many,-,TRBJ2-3,TGTGCCAGCAGCTTAGAAGCTCTGCTAACAGATACGCAGTATTTT,CASSLEALLTDTQYF
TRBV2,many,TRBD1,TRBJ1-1,TGTGCCAGCAGTCTGGACAGGGCGGGTAACACTGAAGCTTTCTTT,CASSLDRAGNTEAFF
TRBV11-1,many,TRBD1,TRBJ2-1,TGTGCCAGCAGCCGGGACAGGGGGCTCAATGAGCAGTTCTTC,CASSRDRGLNEQFF
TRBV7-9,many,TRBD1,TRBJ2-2,TGTGCCAGCAGCCCCGGGACAGGGGTGTCCGGGGAGCTGTTTTTT,CASSPGTGVSGELFF
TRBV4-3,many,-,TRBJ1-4,TGCGCCAGCAGCCAAGGAAAAAACAGGCTAGGAGAAAAACTGTTTTTT,CASSQGKNRLGEKLFF
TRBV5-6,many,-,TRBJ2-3,TGTGCCAGCAGCTTGGCAGCCGCAGATACGCAGTATTTT,CASSLAAADTQYF
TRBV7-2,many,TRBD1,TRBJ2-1,TGTGCCAGCAGCTTTACGGGACAGGGGGGGAGTGAGCAGTTCTTC,CASSFTGQGGSEQFF
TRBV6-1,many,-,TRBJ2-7,TGTGCCAGCAGTGAACGGGGTCCCTACGAGCAGTACTTC,CASSERGPYEQYF